This T cell receptor (beta chain) emerged from a study of T cell responses to AZD1222 COVID-19 vaccine. Germline V gene data show CDR1 as SGDLS and CDR2 as YYNGEE. Trimming stripped 4 bases from V and 1 base from J, with 8 bases between. This CDR3 spans 13 amino acids. Generated by immunoSEQ multiplex PCR, the TCRdb table keeps only in-frame clones and is missing some. The sample lists 120,000 or so clones; about 92% were seen once. The chain is built from TRBV9 and TRBJ2-5; either TRBD1 or TRBD2 may supply D (5 bases each). The source is an adult in good health. The source material was peripheral blood, sampled on day 0 of AZD1222 vaccination. The CDR3 DNA reads TGTGCCAGCAGCTCCGGGGCCCAAGAGACCCAGTACTTC. This gives the protein CASSSGAQETQYF. Filled out from reference TRBV9 and TRBJ2-5, the complete variable domain reads DSGVTQTPKHLITATGQRVTLRCSPRSGDLSVYWYQQSLDQGLQFLIQYYNGEERAKGNILERFSAQQFPDLHSELNLSSLELGDSALYFCASSSGAQETQYFGPGTRLLVL.